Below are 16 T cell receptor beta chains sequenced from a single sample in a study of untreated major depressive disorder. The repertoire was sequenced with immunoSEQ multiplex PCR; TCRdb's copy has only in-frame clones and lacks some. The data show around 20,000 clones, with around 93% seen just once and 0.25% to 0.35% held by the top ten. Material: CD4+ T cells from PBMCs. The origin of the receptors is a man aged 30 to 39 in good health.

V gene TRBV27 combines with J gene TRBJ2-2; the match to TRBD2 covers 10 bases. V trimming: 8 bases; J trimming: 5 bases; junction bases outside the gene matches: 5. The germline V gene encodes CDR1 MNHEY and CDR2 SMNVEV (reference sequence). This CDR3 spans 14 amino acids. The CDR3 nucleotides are TGTGCCAGCCAACTAGCGGGACCTACCGGGGAGCTGTTTTTT. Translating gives CASQLAGPTGELFF.

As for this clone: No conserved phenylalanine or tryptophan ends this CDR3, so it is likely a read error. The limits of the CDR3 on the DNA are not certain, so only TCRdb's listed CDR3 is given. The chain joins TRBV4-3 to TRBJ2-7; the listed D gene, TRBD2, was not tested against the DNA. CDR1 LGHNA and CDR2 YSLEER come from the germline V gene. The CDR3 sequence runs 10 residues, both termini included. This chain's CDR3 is CASPLWEDGC.

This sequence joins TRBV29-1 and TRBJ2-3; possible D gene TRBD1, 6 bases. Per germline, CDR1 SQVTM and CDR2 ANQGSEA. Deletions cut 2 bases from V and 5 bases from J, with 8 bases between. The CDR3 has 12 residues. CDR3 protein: CSVERGRDTQYF. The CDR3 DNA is TGCAGCGTTGAAAGGGGGAGAGATACGCAGTATTTT.

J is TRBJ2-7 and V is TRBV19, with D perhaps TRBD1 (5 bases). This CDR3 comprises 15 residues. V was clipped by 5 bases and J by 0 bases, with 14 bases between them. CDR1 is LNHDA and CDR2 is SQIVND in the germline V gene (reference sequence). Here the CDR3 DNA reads TGTGCCAGTAGTCCTGACAGCGCAAGCTCCTACGAGCAGTACTTC. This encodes CASSPDSASSYEQYF.

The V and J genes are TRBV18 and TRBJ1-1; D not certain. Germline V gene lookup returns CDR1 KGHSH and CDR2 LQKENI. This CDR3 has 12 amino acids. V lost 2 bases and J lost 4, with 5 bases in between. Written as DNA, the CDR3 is TGTGCCAGCTCACCAAGTGGCACTGAAGCTTTCTTT. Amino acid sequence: CASSPSGTEAFF. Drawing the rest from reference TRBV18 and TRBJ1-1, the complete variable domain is NAGVMQNPRHLVRRRGQEARLRCSPMKGHSHVYWYRQLPEEGLKFMVYLQKENIIDESGMPKERFSAEFPKEGPSILRIQQVVRGDSAAYFCASSPSGTEAFFGQGTRLTVV.

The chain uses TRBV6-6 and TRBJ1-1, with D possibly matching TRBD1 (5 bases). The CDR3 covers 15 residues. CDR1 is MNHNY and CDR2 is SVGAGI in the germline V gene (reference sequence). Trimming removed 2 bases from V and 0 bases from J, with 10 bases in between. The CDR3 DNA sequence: TGTGCCAGCAGTTACGGGGGATTCATGAACACTGAAGCTTTCTTT. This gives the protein CASSYGGFMNTEAFF.

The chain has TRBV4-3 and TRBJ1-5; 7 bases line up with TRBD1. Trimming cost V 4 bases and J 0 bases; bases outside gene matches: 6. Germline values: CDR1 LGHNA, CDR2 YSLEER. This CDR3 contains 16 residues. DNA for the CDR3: TGCGCCAGCAGCCCAGAGACAGGGACTAGCAATCAGCCCCAGCATTTT. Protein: CASSPETGTSNQPQHF.

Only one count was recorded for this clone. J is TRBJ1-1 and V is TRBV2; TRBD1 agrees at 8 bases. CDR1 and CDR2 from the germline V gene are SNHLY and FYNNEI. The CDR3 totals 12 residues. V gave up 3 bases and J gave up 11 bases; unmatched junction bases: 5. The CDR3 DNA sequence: TGTGCCAGCAGTGACCAGGGGGCTGGGGCTTTCTTT. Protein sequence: CASSDQGAGAFF.

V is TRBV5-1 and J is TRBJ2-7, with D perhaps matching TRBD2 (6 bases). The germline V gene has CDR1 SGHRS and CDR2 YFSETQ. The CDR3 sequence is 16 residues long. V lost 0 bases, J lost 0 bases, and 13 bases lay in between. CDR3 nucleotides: TGCGCCAGCAGCTTGGGGCCGACCGGGAGCTCCTACGAGCAGTACTTC. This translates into CASSLGPTGSSYEQYF.

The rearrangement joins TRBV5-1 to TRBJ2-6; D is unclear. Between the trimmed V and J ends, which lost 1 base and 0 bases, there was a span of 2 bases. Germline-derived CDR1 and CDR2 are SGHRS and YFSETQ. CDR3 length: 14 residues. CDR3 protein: CASSLRSGANVLTF. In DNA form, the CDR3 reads TGCGCCAGCAGCTTGCGCTCTGGGGCCAACGTCCTGACTTTC.

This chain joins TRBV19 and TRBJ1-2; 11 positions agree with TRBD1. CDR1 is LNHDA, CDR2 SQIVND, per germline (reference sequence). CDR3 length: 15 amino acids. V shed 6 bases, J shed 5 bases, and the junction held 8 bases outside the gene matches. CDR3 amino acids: CASRRDRGISYGYTF. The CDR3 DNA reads TGTGCCAGTAGAAGGGACAGGGGGATCTCTTATGGCTACACCTTC.

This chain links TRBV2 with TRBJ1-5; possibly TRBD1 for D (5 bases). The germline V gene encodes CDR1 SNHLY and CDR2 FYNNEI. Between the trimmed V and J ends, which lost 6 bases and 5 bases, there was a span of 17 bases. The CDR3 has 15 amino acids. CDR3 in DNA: TGTGCCAGCAGGGCCCTTGGGGGGGACGATCAGCCCCAGCATTTT. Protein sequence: CASRALGGDDQPQHF.

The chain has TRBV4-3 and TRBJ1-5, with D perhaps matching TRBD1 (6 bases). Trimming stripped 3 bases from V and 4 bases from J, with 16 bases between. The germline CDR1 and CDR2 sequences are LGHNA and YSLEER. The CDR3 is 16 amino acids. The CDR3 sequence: CASSHSRTVRNQPQHF. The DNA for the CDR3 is TGCGCCAGCAGCCACTCTAGGACAGTTAGGAATCAGCCCCAGCATTTT.

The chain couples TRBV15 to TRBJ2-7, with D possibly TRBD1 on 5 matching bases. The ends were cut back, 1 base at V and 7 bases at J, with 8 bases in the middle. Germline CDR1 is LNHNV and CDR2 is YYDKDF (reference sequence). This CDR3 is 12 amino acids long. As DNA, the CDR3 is TGTGCCACCAGCAGAGTCAGGGATGAGCAGTACTTC. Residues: CATSRVRDEQYF.

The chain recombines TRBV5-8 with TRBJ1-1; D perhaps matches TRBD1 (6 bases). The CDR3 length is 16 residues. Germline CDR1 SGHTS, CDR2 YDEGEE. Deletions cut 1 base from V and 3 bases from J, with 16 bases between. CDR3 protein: CASSLLTTRQDTEAFF. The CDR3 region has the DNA TGTGCCAGCAGCTTGTTGACTACCCGACAGGACACTGAAGCTTTCTTT.

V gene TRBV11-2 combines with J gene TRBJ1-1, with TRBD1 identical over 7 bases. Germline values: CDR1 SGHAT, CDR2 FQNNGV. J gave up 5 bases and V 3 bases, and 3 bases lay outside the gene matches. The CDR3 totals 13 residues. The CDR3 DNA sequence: TGTGCCAGCAGCTTTCAACAGGGGACTGAAGCTTTCTTT. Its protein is CASSFQQGTEAFF.